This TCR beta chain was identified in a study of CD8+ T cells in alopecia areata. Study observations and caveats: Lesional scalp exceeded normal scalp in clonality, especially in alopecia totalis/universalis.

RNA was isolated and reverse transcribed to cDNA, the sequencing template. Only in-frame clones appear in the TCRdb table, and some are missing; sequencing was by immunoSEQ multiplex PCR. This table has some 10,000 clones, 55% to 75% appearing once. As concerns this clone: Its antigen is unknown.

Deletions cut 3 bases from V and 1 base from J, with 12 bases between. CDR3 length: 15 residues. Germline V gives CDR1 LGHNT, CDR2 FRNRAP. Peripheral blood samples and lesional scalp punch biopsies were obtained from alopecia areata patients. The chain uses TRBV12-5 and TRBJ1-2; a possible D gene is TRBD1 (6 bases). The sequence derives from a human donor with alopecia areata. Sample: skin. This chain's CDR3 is CASGFPGTLNYGYTF. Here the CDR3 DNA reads TGTGCTAGTGGTTTTCCCGGGACACTTAACTATGGCTACACCTTC.